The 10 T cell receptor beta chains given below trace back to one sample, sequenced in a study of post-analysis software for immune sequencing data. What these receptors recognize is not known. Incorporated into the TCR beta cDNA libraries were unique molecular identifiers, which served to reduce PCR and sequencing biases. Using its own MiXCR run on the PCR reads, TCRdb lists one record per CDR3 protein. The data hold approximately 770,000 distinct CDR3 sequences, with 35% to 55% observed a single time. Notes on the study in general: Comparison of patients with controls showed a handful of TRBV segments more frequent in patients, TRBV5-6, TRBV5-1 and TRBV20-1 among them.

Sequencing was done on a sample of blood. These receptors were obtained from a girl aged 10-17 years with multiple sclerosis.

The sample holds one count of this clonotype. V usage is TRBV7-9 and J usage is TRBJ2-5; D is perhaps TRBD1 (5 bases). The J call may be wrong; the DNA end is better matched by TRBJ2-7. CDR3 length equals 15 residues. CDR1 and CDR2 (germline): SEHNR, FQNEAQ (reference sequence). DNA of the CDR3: TGTGCCAGCAGCTTAGGAGGCAGTGGGGCCCACGAGCAGTACTTC. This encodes CASSLGGSGAHEQYF.

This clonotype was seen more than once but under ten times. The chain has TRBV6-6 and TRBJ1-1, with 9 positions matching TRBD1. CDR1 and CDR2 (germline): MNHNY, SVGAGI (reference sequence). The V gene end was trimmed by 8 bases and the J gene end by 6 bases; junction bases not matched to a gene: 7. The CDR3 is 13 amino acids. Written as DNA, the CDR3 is TGTGCCAGCGAAGACAGGGGGAGGCCTGAAGCTTTCTTT. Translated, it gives CASEDRGRPEAFF.

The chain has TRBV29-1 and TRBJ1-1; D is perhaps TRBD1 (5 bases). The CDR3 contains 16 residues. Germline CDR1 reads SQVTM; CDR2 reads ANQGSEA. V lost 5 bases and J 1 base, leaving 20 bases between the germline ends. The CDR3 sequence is CSVPPDPQGPNTEAFF. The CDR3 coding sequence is TGCAGCGTTCCCCCCGACCCCCAGGGACCGAACACTGAAGCTTTCTTT.

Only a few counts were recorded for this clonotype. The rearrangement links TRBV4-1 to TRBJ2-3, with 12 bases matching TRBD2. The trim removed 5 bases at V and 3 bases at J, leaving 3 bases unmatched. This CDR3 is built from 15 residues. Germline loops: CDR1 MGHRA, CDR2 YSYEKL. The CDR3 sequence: CASSTGLAGTDTQYF. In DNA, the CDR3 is TGCGCCAGCAGCACTGGACTAGCGGGAACAGATACGCAGTATTTT.

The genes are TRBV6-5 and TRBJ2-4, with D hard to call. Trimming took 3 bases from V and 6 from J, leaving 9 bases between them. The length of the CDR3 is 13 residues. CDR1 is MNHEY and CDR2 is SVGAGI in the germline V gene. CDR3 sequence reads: CASSYGTGNIQYF. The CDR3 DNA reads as TGTGCCAGCAGTTATGGCACGGGAAACATTCAGTACTTC.

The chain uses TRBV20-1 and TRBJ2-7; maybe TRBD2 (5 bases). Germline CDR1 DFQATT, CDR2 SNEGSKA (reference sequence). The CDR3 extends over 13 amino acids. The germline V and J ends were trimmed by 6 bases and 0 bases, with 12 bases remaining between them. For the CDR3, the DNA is TGCAGTGCCAAAGGACTCTTCTCCTACGAGCAGTACTTC. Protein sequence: CSAKGLFSYEQYF.

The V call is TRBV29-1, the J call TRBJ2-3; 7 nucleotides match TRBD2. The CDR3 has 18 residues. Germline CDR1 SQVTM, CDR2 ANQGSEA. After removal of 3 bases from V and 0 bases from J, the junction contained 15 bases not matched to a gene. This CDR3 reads CSVDGQWEGHRSTDTQYF. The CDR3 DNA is TGCAGCGTTGACGGCCAGTGGGAGGGCCATCGAAGCACAGATACGCAGTATTTT.

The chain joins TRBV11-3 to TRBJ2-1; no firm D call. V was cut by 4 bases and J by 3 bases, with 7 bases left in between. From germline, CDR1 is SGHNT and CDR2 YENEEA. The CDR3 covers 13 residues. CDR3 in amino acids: CASSYGDYNEQFF. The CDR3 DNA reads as TGTGCCAGCAGCTACGGCGACTACAATGAGCAGTTCTTC.

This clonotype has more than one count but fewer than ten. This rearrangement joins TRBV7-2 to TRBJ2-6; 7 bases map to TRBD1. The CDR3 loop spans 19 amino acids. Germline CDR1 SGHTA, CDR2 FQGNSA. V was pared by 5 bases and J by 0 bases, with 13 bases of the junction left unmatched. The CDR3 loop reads CASSPDRVGLGSGANVLTF. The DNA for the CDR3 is TGTGCCAGCAGCCCCGACAGGGTTGGTCTTGGCTCTGGGGCCAACGTCCTGACTTTC.

Here the CDR3 reads CASSFSPGGGIKETQYF. CDR3 DNA: TGTGCCAGCAGTTTTTCCCCAGGAGGGGGCATTAAAGAGACCCAGTACTTC. The chain joins TRBV12-3 or TRBV12-4 to TRBJ2-5, with a tentative D call TRBD1 (7 bases). This CDR3 contains 17 residues. V was trimmed by 3 bases and J by 3 bases, leaving 20 bases between them.